This TCR beta chain originates from a study of shared clonotypes between healthy human individuals. This table comes from immunoSEQ multiplex PCR, and its TCRdb copy is limited to in-frame clones, with some not included. The sample carries hundreds of thousands of clones, about three quarters recorded once. V shed 4 bases and J 3 bases; nucleotides not matched to a gene: 4. This CDR3 is built from 15 residues. CDR1 SGHDT and CDR2 YYEEEE come from the germline V gene. Sequences were obtained from memory CD4+ T cells sorted from blood. Subset specified: CD45RA-negative fraction. The clonotype was recovered from a woman aged 25 to 39 in good health. The chain is built from TRBV5-6 and TRBJ2-1; TRBD2 aligns across 10 bases. The CDR3 DNA reads as TGTGCCAGCAGCCTGGGACTAGCGAACTACAATGAGCAGTTCTTC. Translation gives CASSLGLANYNEQFF.